The clone carrying this T cell receptor beta chain was picked up many times. Unique molecular identifiers were incorporated when the TCRbeta library was constructed. Each CDR3 protein gets one entry after TCRdb re-called the PCR reads with MiXCR. This repertoire shows fewer than 750,000 distinct CDR3 sequences, 25% to 30% found once; its top ten account for 35% to 40%. Trimming took 6 bases from V and 1 from J, leaving 9 bases between them. The CDR3 length is 12 residues. CDR1 is DFQATT and CDR2 is SNEGSKA in the germline V gene (reference sequence). The data were obtained in a study of T-cell reconstitution after alpha-beta-depleted transplantation in children.

The sequenced sample was PBMCs, obtained before TCRalphabeta/CD19-depleted stem cell transplant. The chain joins TRBV20-1 to TRBJ1-1; no clear D. The sequence was collected from a boy under two years old with Wiskott-Aldrich syndrome, due to receive a stem cell transplant. The CDR3 nucleotides are TGCAGTGCCCTAGAACCGAACACTGAAGCTTTCTTT. Amino acids: CSALEPNTEAFF.